Following are 3 T cell receptor beta chains from one sample sequenced in a study of vaccination effects on CD4 cells after COVID-19. These receptors' antigens are unknown. Sequencing was preceded by expansion of antigen-specific CD4+ T cells with viral peptide pools in the ViraFEST assay. On day 10 of culture, CD4+ T cells were separated out. Vaccination of participants consisted of two doses of either the BNT162b2 or mRNA-1273 vaccine. The method was immunoSEQ multiplex PCR; TCRdb's version includes in-frame clones alone and lacks a portion of them. The table shows approximately 28,000 clones, with over 80% occurring only once. The sequencing used CD4+ T cells from PBMCs cultured with SARS-CoV-2 spike peptides, collected after COVID-19 vaccination. The receptors stem from a human donor who received a COVID-19 vaccine. Some clones in this sample may be carry-over from other donors' samples.

This clone was detected only a few times. The DNA for the CDR3 is TGTGCCAGTAGTCGAACCGGGACAGAACGCTATGGCTACACCTTC. Residues: CASSRTGTERYGYTF. The chain joins TRBV19 to TRBJ1-2; 7 bases fit TRBD1. V lost 5 bases, J lost 4 bases, and 10 bases stayed unmatched. This CDR3 is 15 amino acids long. In germline, CDR1 is LNHDA, CDR2 SQIVND (reference sequence).

In DNA form, the CDR3 reads TGTGCCAGCAGCTCAGTAGTTTGGGAGACCCAGTACTTC. Amino acids: CASSSVVWETQYF. This chain joins TRBV11-2 and TRBJ2-5, with unresolved D. The CDR3 is 13 amino acids. V lost 4 bases and J 5 bases, leaving 11 bases between the germline ends. Germline V gene lookup returns CDR1 SGHAT and CDR2 FQNNGV. Using reference TRBV11-2 and TRBJ2-5 for the parts outside the CDR3, the full variable domain is EAGVAQSPRYKIIEKRQSVAFWCNPISGHATLYWYQQILGQGPKLLIQFQNNGVVDDSQLPKDRFSAERLKGVDSTLKIQPAKLEDSAVYLCASSSVVWETQYFGPGTRLLVL.

CDR3 sequence (DNA): TGCAGCGTGTTCGGACTTACTGGCTACACCTTC. It encodes CSVFGLTGYTF. The chain employs TRBV29-1 and TRBJ1-2; D remains unclear. This CDR3 is 11 amino acids long. Trimming cost V 6 bases and J 7 bases, with 12 bases left between them. From germline, CDR1 is SQVTM and CDR2 ANQGSEA.